This T cell receptor beta chain derives from a study of blood T cell repertoires in COVID-19. The CDR3 runs 13 residues. V was trimmed by 3 bases and J by 1 base, leaving 6 bases between them. This clone was recorded only once. As originally analysed: The authors estimated nucleated cell counts from reference gene primer amplification. The repertoire was sequenced with immunoSEQ multiplex PCR; TCRdb's copy has only in-frame clones and lacks some. V, J and clone size are taken as reported in that table, and D and trimming were inferred from the DNA itself. The sample lists about 220,000 clones, more than 80% seen once, with 3% to 3.5% in the top ten.

The sequence derives from a young woman in a cohort exposed to, infected with or recovered from COVID-19 (not recorded which). The V call is TRBV12-3 or TRBV12-4, the J call TRBJ1-2, with unresolved D. Input material: PBMCs or T cells enriched from blood (not recorded which). The CDR3 sequence: CASSFAGNYGYTF. The DNA for the CDR3 is TGTGCCAGCAGTTTTGCGGGTAACTATGGCTACACCTTC.